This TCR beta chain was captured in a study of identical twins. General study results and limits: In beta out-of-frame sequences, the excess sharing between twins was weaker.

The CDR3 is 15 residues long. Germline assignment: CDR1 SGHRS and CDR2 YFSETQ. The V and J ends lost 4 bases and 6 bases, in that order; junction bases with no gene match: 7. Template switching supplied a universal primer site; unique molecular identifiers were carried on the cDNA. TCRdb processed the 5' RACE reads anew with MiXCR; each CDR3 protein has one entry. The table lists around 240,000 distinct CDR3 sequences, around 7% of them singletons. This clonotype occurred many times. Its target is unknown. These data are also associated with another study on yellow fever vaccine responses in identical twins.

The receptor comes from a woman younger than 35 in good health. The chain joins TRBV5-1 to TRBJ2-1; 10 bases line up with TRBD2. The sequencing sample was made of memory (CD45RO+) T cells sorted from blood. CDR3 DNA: TGCGCCAGCAGCCCCGAACTAGCGGGGATCAATGAGCAGTTCTTC. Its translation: CASSPELAGINEQFF.